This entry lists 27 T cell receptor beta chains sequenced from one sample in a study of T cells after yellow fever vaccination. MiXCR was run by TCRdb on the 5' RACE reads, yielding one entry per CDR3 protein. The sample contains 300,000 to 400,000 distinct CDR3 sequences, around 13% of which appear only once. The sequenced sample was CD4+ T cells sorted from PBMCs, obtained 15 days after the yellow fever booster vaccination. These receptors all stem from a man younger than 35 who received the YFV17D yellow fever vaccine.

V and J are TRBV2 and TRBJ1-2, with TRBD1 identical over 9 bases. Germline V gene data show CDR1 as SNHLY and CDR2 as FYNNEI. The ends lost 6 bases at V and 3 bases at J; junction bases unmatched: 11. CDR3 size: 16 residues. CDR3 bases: TGTGCCAGCAGGGGCCGACCGGGACAGGGTCACTATGGCTACACCTTC. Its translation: CASRGRPGQGHYGYTF.

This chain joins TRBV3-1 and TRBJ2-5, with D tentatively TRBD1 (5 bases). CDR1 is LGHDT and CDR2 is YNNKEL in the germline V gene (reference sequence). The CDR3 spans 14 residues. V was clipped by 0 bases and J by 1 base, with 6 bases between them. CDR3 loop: CASSQDDSQETQYF. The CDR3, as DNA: TGTGCCAGCAGCCAAGATGACAGCCAAGAGACCCAGTACTTC.

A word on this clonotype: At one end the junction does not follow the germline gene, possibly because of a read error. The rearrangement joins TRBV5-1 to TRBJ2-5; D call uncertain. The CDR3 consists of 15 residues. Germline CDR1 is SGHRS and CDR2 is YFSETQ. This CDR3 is CASSFLAPAQETQCF. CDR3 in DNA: TGCGCCAGCAGCTTCTTAGCACCAGCTCAAGAGACCCAGTGCTTC.

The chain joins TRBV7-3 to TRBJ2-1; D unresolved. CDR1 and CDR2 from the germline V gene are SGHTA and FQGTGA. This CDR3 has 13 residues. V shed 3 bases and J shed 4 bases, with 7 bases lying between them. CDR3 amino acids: CASSFGQYNEQFF. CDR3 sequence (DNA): TGTGCCAGCAGCTTCGGCCAGTACAATGAGCAGTTCTTC.

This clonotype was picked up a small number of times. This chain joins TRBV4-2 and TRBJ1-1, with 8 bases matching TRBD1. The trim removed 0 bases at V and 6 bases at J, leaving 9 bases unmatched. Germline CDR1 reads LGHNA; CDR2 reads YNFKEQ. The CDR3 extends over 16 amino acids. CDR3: CASSQDSRGLSPEAFF. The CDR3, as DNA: TGTGCCAGCAGCCAAGATAGCAGGGGGCTGTCCCCTGAAGCTTTCTTT.

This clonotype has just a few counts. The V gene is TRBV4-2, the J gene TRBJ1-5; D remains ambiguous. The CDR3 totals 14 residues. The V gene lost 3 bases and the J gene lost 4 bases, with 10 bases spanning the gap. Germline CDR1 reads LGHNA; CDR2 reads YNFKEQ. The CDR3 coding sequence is TGTGCCAGCAGCCACCCTGGAGGGAATCAGCCCCAGCATTTT. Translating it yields CASSHPGGNQPQHF.

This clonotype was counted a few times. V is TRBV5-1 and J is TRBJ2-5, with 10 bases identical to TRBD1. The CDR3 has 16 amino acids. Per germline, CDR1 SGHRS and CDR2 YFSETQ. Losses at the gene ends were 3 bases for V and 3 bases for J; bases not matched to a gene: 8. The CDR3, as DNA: TGCGCCAGCAGCTGGGGACCCGGGACAGGGGAAGAGACCCAGTACTTC. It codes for CASSWGPGTGEETQYF.

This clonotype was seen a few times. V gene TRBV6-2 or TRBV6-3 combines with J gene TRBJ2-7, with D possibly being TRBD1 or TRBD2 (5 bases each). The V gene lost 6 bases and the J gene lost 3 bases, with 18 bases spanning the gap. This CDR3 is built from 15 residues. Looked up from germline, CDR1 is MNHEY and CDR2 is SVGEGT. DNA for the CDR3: TGTGCCAGCAGAACGCTGTGGGACGGTAACTACGAGCAGTACGTC. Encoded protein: CASRTLWDGNYEQYV.

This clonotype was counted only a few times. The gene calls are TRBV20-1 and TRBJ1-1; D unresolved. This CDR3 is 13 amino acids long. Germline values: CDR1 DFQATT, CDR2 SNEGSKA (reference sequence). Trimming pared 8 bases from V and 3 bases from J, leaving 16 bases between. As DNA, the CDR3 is TGCAGTCTTAGAGGCCAGGCAGACACTGAAGCTTTCTTT. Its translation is CSLRGQADTEAFF.

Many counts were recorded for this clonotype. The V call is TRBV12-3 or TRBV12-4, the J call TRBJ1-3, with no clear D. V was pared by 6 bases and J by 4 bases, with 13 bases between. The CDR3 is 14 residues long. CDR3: CASSFGNAGNTIYF. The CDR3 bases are TGTGCCAGCAGCTTCGGCAACGCCGGAAACACCATATATTTT.

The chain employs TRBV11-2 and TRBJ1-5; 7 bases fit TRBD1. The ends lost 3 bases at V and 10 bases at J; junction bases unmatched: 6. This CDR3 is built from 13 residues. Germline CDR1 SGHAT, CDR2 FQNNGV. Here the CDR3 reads CASSFGQARPQHF. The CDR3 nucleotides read TGTGCCAGCAGCTTCGGACAGGCCCGACCCCAGCATTTT.

The CDR3 DNA reads as TGTGCCAGCAGCTCCCAGGGGGCGGCCGGGTCCCAGTACTTC. Encoded protein: CASSSQGAAGSQYF. This chain uses TRBV7-7 with TRBJ2-5; 8 positions match TRBD1. The CDR3 covers 14 residues. Germline V gene sequence: CDR1 SSHAT, CDR2 FNYEAQ (reference sequence). J lost 9 bases, V lost 4 bases, and 10 bases had no gene match.

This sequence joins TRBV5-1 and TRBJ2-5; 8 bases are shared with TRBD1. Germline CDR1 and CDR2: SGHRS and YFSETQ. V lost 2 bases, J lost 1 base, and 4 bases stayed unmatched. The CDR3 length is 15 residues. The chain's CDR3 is CASSLQGVIQETQYF. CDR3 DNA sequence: TGCGCCAGCAGCTTACAGGGGGTAATCCAAGAGACCCAGTACTTC.

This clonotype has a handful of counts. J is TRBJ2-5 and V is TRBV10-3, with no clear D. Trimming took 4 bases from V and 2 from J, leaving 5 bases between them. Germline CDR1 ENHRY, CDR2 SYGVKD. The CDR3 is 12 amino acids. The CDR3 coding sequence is TGTGCCATCAGTGGTCTACAAGAGACCCAGTACTTC. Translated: CAISGLQETQYF.

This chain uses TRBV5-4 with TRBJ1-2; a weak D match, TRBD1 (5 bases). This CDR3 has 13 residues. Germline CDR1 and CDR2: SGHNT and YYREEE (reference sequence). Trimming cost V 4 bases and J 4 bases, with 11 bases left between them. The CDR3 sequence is CASSTAGTYGYTF. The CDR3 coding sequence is TGTGCCAGCAGCACCGCAGGGACCTATGGCTACACCTTC.

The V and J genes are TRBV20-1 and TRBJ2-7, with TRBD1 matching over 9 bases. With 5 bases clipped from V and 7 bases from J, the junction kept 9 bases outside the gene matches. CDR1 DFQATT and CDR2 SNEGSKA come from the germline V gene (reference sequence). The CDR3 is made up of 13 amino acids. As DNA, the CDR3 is TGCAGTGCTTTACAGGGGGCTACGGGGGAGCAGTACTTC. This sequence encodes CSALQGATGEQYF.

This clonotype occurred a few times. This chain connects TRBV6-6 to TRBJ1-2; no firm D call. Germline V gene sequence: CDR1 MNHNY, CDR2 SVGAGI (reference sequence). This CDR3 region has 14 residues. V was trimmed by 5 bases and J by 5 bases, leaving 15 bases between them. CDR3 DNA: TGTGCCAGCAGTCCAACGGAGGGATTTTATGGCTACACCTTC. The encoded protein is CASSPTEGFYGYTF.

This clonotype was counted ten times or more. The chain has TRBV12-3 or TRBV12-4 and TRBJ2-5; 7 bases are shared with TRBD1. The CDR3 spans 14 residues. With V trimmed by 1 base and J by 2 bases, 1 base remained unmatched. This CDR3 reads CASSLEGAQETQYF. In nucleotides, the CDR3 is TGTGCCAGCAGTTTAGAGGGGGCACAAGAGACCCAGTACTTC.

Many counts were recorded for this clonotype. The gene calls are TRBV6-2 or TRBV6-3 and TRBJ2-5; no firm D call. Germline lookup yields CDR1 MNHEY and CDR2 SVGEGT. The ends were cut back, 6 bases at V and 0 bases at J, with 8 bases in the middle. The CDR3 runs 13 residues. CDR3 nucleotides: TGTGCCAGCAGAACCAGGTACCAAGAGACCCAGTACTTC. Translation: CASRTRYQETQYF.

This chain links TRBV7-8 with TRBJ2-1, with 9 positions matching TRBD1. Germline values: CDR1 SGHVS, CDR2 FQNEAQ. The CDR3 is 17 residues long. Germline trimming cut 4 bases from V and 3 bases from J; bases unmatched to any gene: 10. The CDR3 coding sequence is TGTGCCAGCAGCTCCGCCCGGGACAGGGCCTTCTACAATGAGCAGTTCTTC. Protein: CASSSARDRAFYNEQFF. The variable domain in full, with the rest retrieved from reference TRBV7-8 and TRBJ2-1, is GAGVSQSPRYKVAKRGQDVALRCDPISGHVSLFWYQQALGQGPEFLTYFQNEAQLDKSGLPSDRFFAERPEGSVSTLKIQRTQQEDSAVYLCASSSARDRAFYNEQFFGPGTRLTVL.

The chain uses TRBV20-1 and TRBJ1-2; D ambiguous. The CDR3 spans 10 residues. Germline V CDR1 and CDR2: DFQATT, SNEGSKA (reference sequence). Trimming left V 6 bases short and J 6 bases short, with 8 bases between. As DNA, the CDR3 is TGCAGTGCCCGGGAGGATGGCTACACCTTC. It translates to CSAREDGYTF.

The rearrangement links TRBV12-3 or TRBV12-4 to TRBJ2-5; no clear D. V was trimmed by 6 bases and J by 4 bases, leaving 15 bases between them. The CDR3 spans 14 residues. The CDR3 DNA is TGTGCCAGCAGCCCCCTTGCTAGGACAGAGACCCAGTACTTC. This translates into CASSPLARTETQYF.

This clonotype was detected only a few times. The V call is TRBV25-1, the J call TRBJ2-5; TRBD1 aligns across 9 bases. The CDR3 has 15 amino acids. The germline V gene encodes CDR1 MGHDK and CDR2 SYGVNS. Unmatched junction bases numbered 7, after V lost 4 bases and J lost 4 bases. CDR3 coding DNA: TGTGCCAGCAGTGTGGTGTACAGGGGGCCAGAGACCCAGTACTTC. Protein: CASSVVYRGPETQYF.

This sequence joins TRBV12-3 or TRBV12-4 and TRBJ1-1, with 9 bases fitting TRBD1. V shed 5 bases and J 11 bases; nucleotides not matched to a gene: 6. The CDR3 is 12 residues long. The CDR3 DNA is TGTGCCAGCAGTGCACAGGGGGCGAGTGCTTTCTTT. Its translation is CASSAQGASAFF.

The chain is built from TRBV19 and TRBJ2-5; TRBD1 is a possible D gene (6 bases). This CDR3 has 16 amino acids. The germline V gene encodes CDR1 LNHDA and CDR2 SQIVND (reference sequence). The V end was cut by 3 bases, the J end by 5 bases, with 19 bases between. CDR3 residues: CASSIGDLQGAETQYF. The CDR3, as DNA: TGTGCCAGTAGTATTGGGGACCTACAGGGTGCGGAGACCCAGTACTTC. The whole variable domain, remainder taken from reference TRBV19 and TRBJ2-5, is DGGITQSPKYLFRKEGQNVTLSCEQNLNHDAMYWYRQDPGQGLRLIYYSQIVNDFQKGDIAEGYSVSREKKESFPLTVTSAQKNPTAFYLCASSIGDLQGAETQYFGPGTRLLVL.

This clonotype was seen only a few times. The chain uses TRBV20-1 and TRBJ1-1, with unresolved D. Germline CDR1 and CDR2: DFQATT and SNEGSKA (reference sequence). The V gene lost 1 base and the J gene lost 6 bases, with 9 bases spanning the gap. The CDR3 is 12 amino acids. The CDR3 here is CSARALSAEAFF. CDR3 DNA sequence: TGCAGTGCTAGAGCCTTGAGCGCTGAAGCTTTCTTT.

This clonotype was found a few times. This CDR3 is CAINVRDRGPTDTQYF. The CDR3 nucleotides read TGTGCCATAAATGTCCGGGACAGGGGTCCAACAGATACGCAGTATTTT. The chain uses TRBV10-3 and TRBJ2-3; 10 nucleotides match TRBD1. The CDR3 consists of 16 residues. From germline, CDR1 is ENHRY and CDR2 SYGVKD. Unmatched junction bases numbered 12, after V lost 9 bases and J lost 3 bases.